Presented here are 6 T cell receptor beta chains from one specimen sequenced in a study of blood T cell repertoires in COVID-19. Only in-frame clones appear in the TCRdb table, and some are missing; sequencing was by immunoSEQ multiplex PCR. Here the sample spans some 80,000 clones, around four fifths being singletons. Sample: peripheral blood. Receptor source: a human donor in a cohort sampled during active COVID-19.

The rearrangement links TRBV10-3 to TRBJ2-2, with 7 nucleotides matching TRBD2. V lost 2 bases, J lost 0 bases, and 3 bases stayed unmatched. Germline CDR1 is ENHRY and CDR2 is SYGVKD. The CDR3 is made up of 16 amino acids. The CDR3: CAISEPGLANTGELFF. CDR3 bases: TGTGCCATCAGTGAGCCTGGACTAGCGAACACCGGGGAGCTGTTTTTT.

The rearrangement joins TRBV5-4 to TRBJ2-5; 8 bases fit TRBD2. Germline CDR1 is SGHNT and CDR2 is YYREEE (reference sequence). The CDR3 consists of 13 residues. J was trimmed by 0 bases and V by 10 bases; bases with no gene match: 5. CDR3 coding DNA: TGTGCCTCCGGGGGGGGGTACCAAGAGACCCAGTACTTC. It translates to CASGGGYQETQYF.

V gene TRBV28 combines with J gene TRBJ1-1, with TRBD1 as a possible D gene (6 bases). Trimming cost V 3 bases and J 4 bases, with 18 bases left between them. The germline CDR1 and CDR2 sequences are MDHEN and SYDVKM. The CDR3 length is 16 residues. The CDR3 nucleotides read TGTGCCAGCAGTTTTACGGGACAAGGGATTGGCACTGAAGCTTTCTTT. Protein sequence: CASSFTGQGIGTEAFF.

This clone was detected once. This sequence joins TRBV18 and TRBJ1-1; D not certain. The CDR3 spans 15 residues. The germline V gene has CDR1 KGHSH and CDR2 LQKENI. The V end lost 3 bases, the J end lost 0 bases, and 11 bases lay between the germline ends. The CDR3 nucleotides are TGTGCCAGCTCACCGGACGGGAGTCTGAACACTGAAGCTTTCTTT. Protein product: CASSPDGSLNTEAFF. Full variable domain (rest looked up from reference TRBV18 and TRBJ1-1): NAGVMQNPRHLVRRRGQEARLRCSPMKGHSHVYWYRQLPEEGLKFMVYLQKENIIDESGMPKERFSAEFPKEGPSILRIQQVVRGDSAAYFCASSPDGSLNTEAFFGQGTRLTVV.

This clone was detected only a few times. The genes are TRBV7-9 and TRBJ2-3, with TRBD2 as a possible D gene (6 bases). Germline loops: CDR1 SEHNR, CDR2 FQNEAQ (reference sequence). The length of the CDR3 is 16 residues. Trimming pared 3 bases from V and 5 bases from J, leaving 18 bases between. The CDR3 loop is CASSFPAGTELDTQYF. CDR3 coding DNA: TGTGCCAGCAGCTTTCCGGCGGGGACGGAATTAGATACGCAGTATTTT.

The rearrangement links TRBV7-8 to TRBJ1-5; tentatively, D is TRBD1 (5 bases). Looked up from germline, CDR1 is SGHVS and CDR2 is FQNEAQ. The V end was cut by 5 bases, the J end by 3 bases, with 14 bases between. The CDR3 is made up of 15 amino acids. The CDR3 here is CASSLDGGYNQPQHF. The CDR3 region has the DNA TGTGCCAGCAGCCTTGACGGGGGATACAATCAGCCCCAGCATTTT.